This entry lists 8 T cell receptor beta chains sequenced from one sample in a study of sequential checkpoint blockade in melanoma. Indicated treatment: randomized to nivolumab then ipilimumab (arm A) or the reverse (arm B). Assay used: immunoSEQ multiplex PCR; TCRdb lists only in-frame clones, some missing. The repertoire includes about 7,200 clones, roughly 20% of them detected once, and less than 15% sits in the top ten. The sequencing here drew on tumor tissue (inferred from file names), taken from a patient given nivolumab and ipilimumab in sequence. Source of these receptors: a human donor with melanoma.

In this sample, this clone turned up a few times. The chain is built from TRBV4-3 and TRBJ2-1; 10 bases fit TRBD2. CDR3 length equals 17 residues. The trim removed 0 bases at V and 5 bases at J, leaving 7 bases unmatched. CDR1 is LGHNA, CDR2 YSLEER, per germline. This CDR3 is CASSQDWASGGNNEQFF. In DNA form, the CDR3 reads TGCGCCAGCAGCCAAGATTGGGCTAGCGGGGGTAACAATGAGCAGTTCTTC.

The chain uses TRBV6-8 and TRBJ1-4, with D unresolved. CDR1 MNHGY and CDR2 SAAAGT come from the germline V gene. V was trimmed by 5 bases and J by 7 bases, leaving 11 bases between them. The CDR3 covers 13 residues. The CDR3 is CASSAGETEKLFF. The CDR3 DNA sequence: TGTGCCAGCAGTGCTGGGGAGACTGAAAAACTGTTTTTT.

This clone was counted between two and nine times. This sequence joins TRBV6-8 and TRBJ2-5; possible D gene TRBD2, 5 bases. Deletions cut 4 bases from V and 14 bases from J, with 17 bases between. The CDR3 spans 12 residues. Looked up from germline, CDR1 is MNHGY and CDR2 is SAAAGT. DNA for the CDR3: TGTGCCAGCAGTTTGACCGGACTGATGATATACTTC. As protein: CASSLTGLMIYF.

This clone came up a few times. This chain links TRBV11-3 with TRBJ1-4; no firm D call. This CDR3 is built from 15 residues. Germline values: CDR1 SGHNT, CDR2 YENEEA. Between the trimmed V and J ends, which lost 3 bases and 8 bases, there was a span of 16 bases. The CDR3 sequence: CASSLEGYVFEKLFF. The CDR3 nucleotides read TGTGCCAGCAGCTTGGAGGGATATGTCTTCGAAAAACTGTTTTTT.

This clone appeared a few times. The V gene is TRBV6-8, the J gene TRBJ2-5; D gene unclear. The CDR3 length is 12 residues. In germline, CDR1 is MNHGY, CDR2 SAAAGT. V lost 0 bases, J lost 5 bases, and 4 bases lay in between. The CDR3 DNA sequence: TGTGCCAGCAGTTACTCCGGGGAGACCCAGTACTTC. The encoded protein is CASSYSGETQYF.

This clone was observed a handful of times. The V call is TRBV7-6, the J call TRBJ2-7; tentative D call: TRBD2 (5 bases). Germline values: CDR1 SGHVS, CDR2 FNYEAQ. V shed 4 bases and J shed 0 bases, with 13 bases lying between them. CDR3 size: 15 residues. The CDR3: CASSYTAGSSYEQYF. In nucleotides, the CDR3 is TGTGCCAGCAGCTATACGGCGGGCAGCTCCTACGAGCAGTACTTC.

This clone was observed a few times. The J gene is TRBJ2-5, the V gene TRBV6-8; D is tentatively TRBD1 or TRBD2 (6 bases each). The V and J ends lost 1 base and 4 bases respectively, with 10 bases between them. The CDR3 consists of 14 residues. Per germline, CDR1 MNHGY and CDR2 SAAAGT. CDR3 in DNA: TGTGCCAGCAGTTACTTTGGGGGGCGAGAGACCCAGTACTTC. Its translation: CASSYFGGRETQYF.

V usage is TRBV6-8 and J usage is TRBJ1-5, with TRBD1 identical over 10 bases. Per germline, CDR1 MNHGY and CDR2 SAAAGT. The V segment lost 2 bases and the J segment 4 bases; nucleotides outside the gene matches: 2. The CDR3 consists of 15 residues. Here the CDR3 DNA reads TGTGCCAGCAGTTACGGGACAGGGGATAATCAGCCCCAGCATTTT. Its translation: CASSYGTGDNQPQHF.